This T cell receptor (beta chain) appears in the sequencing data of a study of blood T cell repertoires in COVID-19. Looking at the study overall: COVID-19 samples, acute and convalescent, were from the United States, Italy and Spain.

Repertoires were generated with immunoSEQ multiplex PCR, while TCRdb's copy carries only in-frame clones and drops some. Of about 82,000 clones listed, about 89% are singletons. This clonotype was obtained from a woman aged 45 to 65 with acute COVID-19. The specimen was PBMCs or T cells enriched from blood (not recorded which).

The CDR3 region is CASSLERGTSGRSNYNEQFF. CDR3 in DNA: TGTGCCAGCAGCTTAGAGCGTGGGACTAGCGGGCGTTCAAATTACAATGAGCAGTTCTTC. The gene calls are TRBV11-2 and TRBJ2-1, with 12 bases matching TRBD2. This CDR3 has 20 amino acids. CDR1 is SGHAT and CDR2 is FQNNGV in the germline V gene. After removal of 0 bases from V and 4 bases from J, the junction contained 13 bases not matched to a gene.